Listed here are 2 T cell receptor beta chains from one sample, sequenced in a study of blood T cell repertoires in COVID-19 (dated by TCRdb to the early 2020s). The library was made by the immunoSEQ multiplex PCR assay. TCRdb holds this immuneACCESS table with in-frame rearrangements only. Some clones are missing; in checked studies, unresolved V genes explain under half, and the rest has no known cause. Present in this sample are 95,000 to 120,000 clones, less than 85% of which were seen just once. The top ten clones comprise less than 2% of the sample. Material for sequencing was peripheral blood. These receptors were taken from a woman aged 35 to 49 with acute or convalescent COVID-19.

V gene TRBV5-1 combines with J gene TRBJ2-5, with TRBD1 identical over 9 bases. The CDR3 contains 16 residues. The V and J ends lost 0 bases and 4 bases, in that order; junction bases with no gene match: 7. Germline V gene lookup returns CDR1 SGHRS and CDR2 YFSETQ. The CDR3 loop reads CASSLGYTGGGETQYF. DNA for the CDR3: TGCGCCAGCAGCTTGGGGTACACAGGGGGCGGAGAGACCCAGTACTTC.

In its sample, this clone was seen once. The V and J genes are TRBV27 and TRBJ1-6; 11 nucleotides match TRBD1. Germline CDR1 is MNHEY and CDR2 is SMNVEV (reference sequence). V gave up 4 bases and J gave up 7 bases; unmatched junction bases: 6. CDR3 length: 16 amino acids. The CDR3 loop is CASSSGTGGDNSPLHF. CDR3 bases: TGTGCCAGCAGTTCAGGGACAGGGGGGGACAATTCACCCCTCCACTTT.